The 17 T cell receptor beta chains below all came from one sample that was sequenced in a study of blood T cell repertoires in COVID-19. The protocol was immunoSEQ multiplex PCR, while the TCRdb copy is restricted to in-frame clones and leaves out a portion. The sample lists 350,000 to 500,000 clones, about 87% occurring once. The material sequenced was peripheral blood. Receptors were obtained from a young man with COVID-19, enrolled during active disease.

V and J are TRBV7-2 and TRBJ2-7, with D maybe TRBD1 (6 bases). Per germline, CDR1 SGHTA and CDR2 FQGNSA. The CDR3 has 14 residues. V was shortened by 4 bases and J by 3 bases, with 13 bases between the two germline ends. The CDR3 region is CASSSDRTFYEQYF. CDR3 DNA sequence: TGTGCCAGCAGCTCCGACAGGACTTTCTACGAGCAGTACTTC.

The chain recombines TRBV24-1 with TRBJ2-3, with TRBD2 identical over 14 bases. Germline-derived CDR1 and CDR2 are KGHDR and SFDVKD. The V segment lost 4 bases and the J segment 5 bases; nucleotides outside the gene matches: 4. The CDR3 sequence is 16 residues long. The CDR3 region is CATSDRGLAGEDTQYF. CDR3 DNA sequence: TGTGCCACCAGTGACCGGGGACTAGCGGGGGAAGATACGCAGTATTTT.

The chain is built from TRBV6-5 and TRBJ2-2; 9 bases fit TRBD1. The ends lost 9 bases at V and 8 bases at J; junction bases unmatched: 10. The CDR3 is 14 residues long. Germline CDR1 is MNHEY and CDR2 is SVGAGI. CDR3 DNA sequence: TGTGCCAGTTCGGGACAGGGAAATCGGGGGGAGCTGTTTTTT. Translated, it gives CASSGQGNRGELFF.

The chain couples TRBV21-1 to TRBJ2-1; the table assigns TRBD2, which was not confirmed against the DNA. TRBV21-1 has pseudogene status. The CDR3 spans 19 residues. DNA for the CDR3: TGTGCCAGCAGCAAACGAGGACTAGCGGGATACAGCTCCTACAATGAGCAGTTCTTC. This encodes CASSKRGLAGYSSYNEQFF.

The chain couples TRBV7-8 to TRBJ2-7; 11 bases agree with TRBD1. CDR1 and CDR2 from the germline V gene are SGHVS and FQNEAQ. The V and J ends lost 5 bases and 2 bases, in that order; junction bases with no gene match: 8. The length of the CDR3 is 16 residues. The CDR3 sequence is CASSVTGTGGTYEQYF. The CDR3 DNA reads TGTGCCAGCAGCGTGACCGGGACAGGGGGAACCTACGAGCAGTACTTC.

In this sample, this clone turned up a few times. The chain carries TRBV5-1 and TRBJ2-7; tentatively, D is TRBD2 (6 bases). The CDR3 is made up of 15 amino acids. V gave up 3 bases and J gave up 5 bases, with 18 bases separating them. The germline gives CDR1 SGHRS, CDR2 YFSETQ. The CDR3 region is CASSWGTSGRDEQYF. As DNA, the CDR3 is TGCGCCAGCAGCTGGGGGACTTCGGGAAGGGACGAGCAGTACTTC.

The rearrangement joins TRBV4-1 to TRBJ2-7; 7 positions agree with TRBD1. This CDR3 comprises 13 residues. Germline trimming cut 4 bases from V and 2 bases from J; bases unmatched to any gene: 2. CDR1 and CDR2 from the germline V gene are MGHRA and YSYEKL. The CDR3 loop is CASSPGQAYEQYF. In DNA form, the CDR3 reads TGCGCCAGCAGCCCCGGACAGGCCTACGAGCAGTACTTC.

The CDR3 bases are TGCGCCAGCAGCTTGAAAGACAGGAGGCTCGACAATCAGCCCCAGCATTTT. Translated, it gives CASSLKDRRLDNQPQHF. The genes are TRBV5-1 and TRBJ1-5, with D maybe TRBD1 (6 bases). Germline V gene data show CDR1 as SGHRS and CDR2 as YFSETQ. The V end was cut by 1 base, the J end by 3 bases, with 17 bases between. The CDR3 consists of 17 residues.

This clone was recorded once. The gene calls are TRBV7-9 and TRBJ2-2, with D perhaps TRBD2 (5 bases). CDR1 and CDR2 from the germline V gene are SEHNR and FQNEAQ (reference sequence). The CDR3 extends over 14 amino acids. V lost 1 base, J lost 7 bases, and 10 bases lay in between. The CDR3 reads CASSLEAAGGELFF. CDR3 DNA sequence: TGTGCCAGCAGCTTAGAAGCCGCGGGCGGGGAGCTGTTTTTT.

The rearrangement joins TRBV4-1 to TRBJ2-1; possible D gene TRBD2, 6 bases. Looked up from germline, CDR1 is MGHRA and CDR2 is YSYEKL. The CDR3 totals 14 residues. Trimming shortened V by 6 bases and J by 6 bases, and 15 bases separated the two germline ends. The DNA of the CDR3 is TGCGCCAGCAGTCACCAAGAGCGGGCCAATGAGCAGTTCTTC. It translates to CASSHQERANEQFF.

The V and J genes are TRBV11-2 and TRBJ1-4; perhaps TRBD1 as D (5 bases). Germline CDR1 SGHAT, CDR2 FQNNGV. V dropped 5 bases and J dropped 9 bases, with 16 bases sitting between them. The CDR3 runs to 14 residues. The CDR3 region has the DNA TGTGCCAGCAGCCTGACAGCCACAATGCAAAAACTGTTTTTT. Translating gives CASSLTATMQKLFF.

This chain joins TRBV6-5 and TRBJ1-6; no firm D call. CDR3 size: 15 residues. V was shortened by 0 bases and J by 7 bases, with 10 bases between the two germline ends. Germline-derived CDR1 and CDR2 are MNHEY and SVGAGI. The CDR3 protein is CASSYSKESNSPLHF. The CDR3 DNA follows: TGTGCCAGCAGTTACTCGAAAGAGTCCAATTCACCCCTCCACTTT.

The rearrangement links TRBV7-8 to TRBJ1-3, with 7 bases matching TRBD1. The germline V gene encodes CDR1 SGHVS and CDR2 FQNEAQ. This CDR3 region has 14 residues. The V segment lost 5 bases and the J segment 1 base; nucleotides outside the gene matches: 2. CDR3 sequence reads: CASSPTGSGNTIYF. The CDR3 coding sequence is TGTGCCAGCAGCCCGACAGGGTCTGGAAACACCATATATTTT.

The chain employs TRBV7-9 and TRBJ2-1; weak D call: TRBD1 (6 bases). V lost 7 bases and J lost 4, with 38 bases in between. This CDR3 comprises 22 residues. In germline, CDR1 is SEHNR, CDR2 FQNEAQ (reference sequence). The CDR3 DNA follows: TGTGCCAGCACCCAGAGATACCCCCCCCCGGGACACACTACGGTCCATTACAATGAGCAGTTCTTC. Protein sequence: CASTQRYPPPGHTTVHYNEQFF.

V and J are TRBV6-2 or TRBV6-3 and TRBJ1-5; 8 nucleotides align to TRBD1. The germline CDR1 and CDR2 sequences are MNHEY and SVGEGT. There are 15 residues in the CDR3. J gave up 7 bases and V 5 bases, and 10 bases lay outside the gene matches. CDR3 coding DNA: TGTGCCAGCAGTCTAGACAGGGGAGAGAGGCAGCCCCAGCATTTT. Its protein product is CASSLDRGERQPQHF.

The rearrangement uses TRBV2 and TRBJ1-5; D remains unclear. This CDR3 comprises 15 residues. Germline V lookup: CDR1 SNHLY, CDR2 FYNNEI. The V end was cut by 3 bases, the J end by 4 bases, with 13 bases between. The CDR3 DNA sequence: TGTGCCAGCAGTGATAGTCATGGAGGGAATCAGCCCCAGCATTTT. It translates to CASSDSHGGNQPQHF.

The chain has TRBV18 and TRBJ1-6; 8 nucleotides align to TRBD1. In germline, CDR1 is KGHSH, CDR2 LQKENI. Trimming at V came to 8 bases and at J to 1 base, leaving 7 bases not matched to a gene. The CDR3 spans 16 residues. CDR3 amino acids: CASRPGTGSYNSPLHF. Here the CDR3 DNA reads TGTGCCAGCCGTCCCGGGACAGGTTCCTATAATTCACCCCTCCACTTT.